This paragraph reports one TCR beta chain. This record comes from a study of blood T cell repertoires in COVID-19. The overall study: Nucleic acid was either cDNA or gDNA, and it came from T cells, B-cell-depleted T cells, or PBMCs.

In the authors' methods: The authors estimated nucleated cell counts from reference gene primer amplification. Generated by immunoSEQ multiplex PCR, the TCRdb table keeps only in-frame clones and is missing some. Clone size and the V and J calls come from that table; the DNA yielded D and trimming. This table has 170,000 or so clones, around 87% appearing once. The CDR3 totals 16 residues. In germline, CDR1 is SGHNT, CDR2 YYREEE (reference sequence). V was pared by 4 bases and J by 3 bases, with 9 bases of the junction left unmatched. Sequenced input: peripheral blood. The clonotype comes from a middle-aged man with active or convalescent COVID-19. V and J are TRBV5-4 and TRBJ2-1; TRBD2 matches 8 bases. The CDR3 spells CASSSSAGDFYNEQFF. The CDR3 DNA reads as TGTGCCAGCAGCAGCTCAGCGGGGGATTTCTACAATGAGCAGTTCTTC.